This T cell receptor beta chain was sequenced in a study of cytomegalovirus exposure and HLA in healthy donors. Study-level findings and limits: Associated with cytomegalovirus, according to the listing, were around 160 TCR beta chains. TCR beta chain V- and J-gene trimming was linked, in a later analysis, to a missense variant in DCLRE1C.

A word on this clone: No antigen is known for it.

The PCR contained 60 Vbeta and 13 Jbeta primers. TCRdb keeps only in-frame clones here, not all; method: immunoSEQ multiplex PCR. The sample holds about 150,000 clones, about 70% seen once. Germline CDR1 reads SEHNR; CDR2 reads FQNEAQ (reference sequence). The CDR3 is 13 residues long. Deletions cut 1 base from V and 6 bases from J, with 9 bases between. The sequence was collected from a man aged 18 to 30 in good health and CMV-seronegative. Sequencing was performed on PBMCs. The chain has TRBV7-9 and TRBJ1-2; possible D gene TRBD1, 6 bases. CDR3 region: CASSLEQGHGYTF. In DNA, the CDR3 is TGTGCCAGCAGCTTAGAACAGGGCCATGGCTACACCTTC.